The rows below give T cell receptor beta chains drawn from one sample of a study of cytomegalovirus exposure and HLA in healthy donors. Assay used: immunoSEQ multiplex PCR; TCRdb lists only in-frame clones, some missing. The sample records 150,000 to 200,000 clones, about 68% being singletons. The sequenced sample consisted of PBMCs. These TCRs come from a female donor in good health and CMV-seronegative. CDR3s leave out the opening cysteine and the closing phenylalanine or tryptophan. Fields, in order: V gene, CDR3 length, J gene, D gene, CDR3 protein. The D gene is left open where the match is weak.

v_call: TRBV5-4; cdr3_length: 15; j_call: TRBJ2-1; d_call: TRBD2; cdr3_aa: ASSPPLLLAGGSGQF
v_call: TRBV18; cdr3_length: 14; j_call: TRBJ1-2; d_call: TRBD1; cdr3_aa: ASSPTGTGGDYGYT
v_call: TRBV27; cdr3_length: 11; j_call: TRBJ1-5; d_call: NA; cdr3_aa: ASSYGSNQPQH
v_call: TRBV5-5; cdr3_length: 13; j_call: TRBJ1-5; d_call: NA; cdr3_aa: ASSLAGGSNQPQH
v_call: TRBV5-1; cdr3_length: 12; j_call: TRBJ1-1; d_call: TRBD1; cdr3_aa: ASSLGDRATEAF
v_call: TRBV9; cdr3_length: 16; j_call: TRBJ2-2; d_call: TRBD2; cdr3_aa: ASSLISGRGGGAGELF
v_call: TRBV28; cdr3_length: 13; j_call: TRBJ2-7; d_call: TRBD2; cdr3_aa: ASSSLAGGLDEQY
v_call: TRBV6-5; cdr3_length: 12; j_call: TRBJ2-7; d_call: TRBD1; cdr3_aa: ASRSGTGGYEQY
v_call: TRBV5-5; cdr3_length: 14; j_call: TRBJ2-1; d_call: TRBD1; cdr3_aa: ASSLTGTGAYNEQF
v_call: TRBV28; cdr3_length: 13; j_call: TRBJ2-5; d_call: TRBD1; cdr3_aa: ASSAPGTGEETQY
v_call: TRBV30; cdr3_length: 11; j_call: TRBJ1-5; d_call: NA; cdr3_aa: AWSRGYNQPQH
v_call: TRBV28; cdr3_length: 14; j_call: TRBJ1-5; d_call: NA; cdr3_aa: ASSLPDRSSNQPQH
v_call: TRBV10-3; cdr3_length: 11; j_call: TRBJ1-1; d_call: NA; cdr3_aa: AISKSGMAEAF
v_call: TRBV14; cdr3_length: 14; j_call: TRBJ2-7; d_call: NA; cdr3_aa: ASSQVFNRNSYEQY
v_call: TRBV25-1; cdr3_length: 14; j_call: TRBJ2-1; d_call: NA; cdr3_aa: ASSEPGVSSYNEQF
v_call: TRBV20-1; cdr3_length: 9; j_call: TRBJ1-1; d_call: TRBD1; cdr3_aa: SAKGQRVAF
v_call: TRBV11-2; cdr3_length: 14; j_call: TRBJ2-7; d_call: TRBD1; cdr3_aa: ASSQLRGQVTGEQY
v_call: TRBV18; cdr3_length: 16; j_call: TRBJ2-6; d_call: TRBD1; cdr3_aa: ASSPSGQGTSGANVLT
v_call: TRBV10-1; cdr3_length: 13; j_call: TRBJ1-1; d_call: TRBD1; cdr3_aa: ASGGQGPMNTEAF
v_call: TRBV6-5; cdr3_length: 13; j_call: TRBJ1-2; d_call: TRBD1; cdr3_aa: ASSTRQGVTLGYT
v_call: TRBV7-9; cdr3_length: 12; j_call: TRBJ1-4; d_call: NA; cdr3_aa: ASSLEWAKEKLF
v_call: TRBV19; cdr3_length: 13; j_call: TRBJ1-4; d_call: NA; cdr3_aa: ASSASGGGTEKLF
v_call: TRBV19; cdr3_length: 9; j_call: TRBJ2-1; d_call: NA; cdr3_aa: ASSLYNEQF
v_call: TRBV15; cdr3_length: 13; j_call: TRBJ1-5; d_call: TRBD1; cdr3_aa: ATSRDRGSNQPQH
v_call: TRBV28; cdr3_length: 16; j_call: TRBJ2-7; d_call: TRBD2; cdr3_aa: ASSHHPGLAGPLCEQY
v_call: TRBV10-3; cdr3_length: 12; j_call: TRBJ2-5; d_call: TRBD2; cdr3_aa: AISDRTSWETQY
v_call: TRBV29-1; cdr3_length: 15; j_call: TRBJ2-5; d_call: TRBD1; cdr3_aa: SAGGRQGALGGETQY
v_call: TRBV9; cdr3_length: 13; j_call: TRBJ1-2; d_call: NA; cdr3_aa: ASSVFLGADYGYT
v_call: TRBV18; cdr3_length: 13; j_call: TRBJ2-2; d_call: TRBD2; cdr3_aa: ASSTSGLNTGELF
v_call: TRBV20-1; cdr3_length: 8; j_call: TRBJ1-1; d_call: NA; cdr3_aa: SAFSTEAF
v_call: TRBV15; cdr3_length: 12; j_call: NA; d_call: NA; cdr3_aa: ATSTDLRSYEQY
v_call: TRBV5-1; cdr3_length: 13; j_call: TRBJ2-1; d_call: NA; cdr3_aa: ASSANTGTYNEQF